This T cell receptor (beta chain) comes out of a study of Ad26.COV2.S vaccination and SARS-CoV-2 variants. The CDR3 runs to 13 residues. Germline values: CDR1 WSHSY, CDR2 SAAADI. The V segment lost 4 bases and the J segment 7 bases; nucleotides outside the gene matches: 2. The treatment: roughly 19 received Ad26.COV2.S at low or high dose, single or two shots; roughly five received placebo; per-sample allocation not given. Each sample was drawn 63 days after the first injection (of vaccine or placebo). An adult donor aged 18-55 years was enrolled in Boston. Expressing Wuhan-strain SARS-CoV-2 spike, an Ad26 vector served as the vaccine. The assay was immunoSEQ multiplex PCR, and TCRdb's table has in-frame clones only and misses some. The table shows about 260,000 clones, with roughly 85% occurring only once.

The sample here was peripheral blood, taken in a trial of Ad26.COV2.S vaccine versus placebo. The receptor's source is a person aged 18 to 59 who received the Ad26.COV2.S COVID-19 vaccine or a placebo. The V gene is TRBV10-2, the J gene TRBJ1-5, with 9 bases aligning to TRBD1. The CDR3 here is CASSVTGGQPQHF. The CDR3 DNA sequence: TGCGCCAGCAGTGTGACAGGGGGACAGCCCCAGCATTTT.